Included here is one TCR beta chain sequence, with context. The antigen remains unidentified. The library targeted TCRbeta and was prepared with unique molecular identifiers. TCRdb reanalysed the PCR reads using MiXCR and keeps one entry per CDR3 protein. The sample holds about 460,000 distinct CDR3 sequences; more than 9.5% are singletons and the top ten take roughly 15%. V shed 2 bases, J shed 4 bases, and the junction held 14 bases outside the gene matches. This CDR3 is 18 amino acids long. Germline V gene sequence: CDR1 SGHAT, CDR2 FQNNGV. These data originate in a study of T-cell reconstitution after alpha-beta-depleted transplantation in children. Study-level results: T-cell counts and diversity were attributed mostly to newly produced T cells one year after transplant. Roughly two months post-transplant, alpha-beta T cells reportedly originated from several hundred graft clones that had expanded. Recipient T cells and thymic progenitors that survived gave rise to the high TCRbeta diversity observed at day 60 in some patients.

This sample comprised PBMCs, mostly from graft donor cells, obtained 180 days after TCRalphabeta/CD19-depleted stem cell transplant. The V gene is TRBV11-2, the J gene TRBJ2-1; 7 bases fit TRBD2. The source of this sequence is a female patient aged 2-9 years who had a stem cell transplant for aplastic anemia, so the T cells may come from the graft donor. Written as DNA, the CDR3 is TGTGCCAGCAGCTTACTTTGGCCTGGCGGGAGAGGATACAATGAGCAGTTCTTC. This sequence encodes CASSLLWPGGRGYNEQFF.